This is a list of T cell receptor beta chains from one sample in a study of long-term antiretroviral therapy in people with HIV. Profiled with immunoSEQ multiplex PCR; TCRdb holds only in-frame clones, not every one. The sample includes tens of thousands of clones, about 95% seen only once; the top ten take around 8%. The sequences come from unsorted PBMCs, collected 6 to 6.5 years after starting antiretroviral therapy. Receptors originate from a man aged 25-45 years with HIV. CDR3s leave out the opening cysteine and the closing phenylalanine or tryptophan. Clone size, where shown, is once, few, many, or a class for clones that have expanded.

j_call: TRBJ2-3
v_call: TRBV7-2
clone_size: -
cdr3_aa: ASSLDGGIPDTQY

j_call: TRBJ2-7
v_call: TRBV5-1
clone_size: -
cdr3_aa: ASSLGPAYEQY

j_call: TRBJ1-5
v_call: TRBV6-5
clone_size: -
cdr3_aa: ASSYDSYQPQH

j_call: TRBJ2-5
v_call: TRBV7-6
clone_size: -
cdr3_aa: ASSPSVRIEETQY

j_call: TRBJ2-7
v_call: TRBV4-1
clone_size: -
cdr3_aa: ASSPAPRGIHEQY

j_call: TRBJ2-7
v_call: TRBV27
clone_size: -
cdr3_aa: ASSADSTREQY

j_call: TRBJ2-2
v_call: TRBV27
clone_size: -
cdr3_aa: ASSELAGGELF

j_call: TRBJ1-2
v_call: TRBV4-3
clone_size: -
cdr3_aa: ASSQDWGGGYT

j_call: TRBJ1-1
v_call: TRBV5-1
clone_size: -
cdr3_aa: ASSLNRGNTEAF

j_call: TRBJ2-3
v_call: TRBV6-4
clone_size: -
cdr3_aa: ASSERGITDTQY

j_call: TRBJ2-7
v_call: TRBV29-1
clone_size: -
cdr3_aa: SVDRNPYEQY

j_call: TRBJ2-2
v_call: TRBV7-7
clone_size: -
cdr3_aa: ASSMGLADPYIGELF

j_call: TRBJ2-7
v_call: TRBV7-9
clone_size: -
cdr3_aa: ASSPGLAGLHEQY

j_call: TRBJ2-3
v_call: TRBV5-4
clone_size: -
cdr3_aa: ASSLTGEDTQY

j_call: TRBJ2-5
v_call: TRBV18
clone_size: once
cdr3_aa: ASSPRTSRYQETQY

j_call: TRBJ2-7
v_call: TRBV27
clone_size: -
cdr3_aa: ASSLGGEGLSYEQY

j_call: TRBJ2-1
v_call: TRBV2
clone_size: once
cdr3_aa: ATQGRGSINEQF

j_call: TRBJ1-1
v_call: TRBV29-1
clone_size: -
cdr3_aa: SVEGTGWRTEAF

j_call: TRBJ2-2
v_call: TRBV4-1
clone_size: -
cdr3_aa: ASSQDSGGANGELF

j_call: TRBJ1-2
v_call: TRBV6-1
clone_size: -
cdr3_aa: ASSEEGTGRLSDT

j_call: TRBJ2-3
v_call: TRBV7-2
clone_size: -
cdr3_aa: ASSLAGSTDTQY

j_call: TRBJ2-7
v_call: TRBV27
clone_size: -
cdr3_aa: ASSLTGADKEQY

j_call: TRBJ2-3
v_call: TRBV29-1
clone_size: -
cdr3_aa: SVVRVESLGDTQY

j_call: TRBJ2-1
v_call: TRBV5-1
clone_size: -
cdr3_aa: ASSRENNEQF

j_call: TRBJ2-6
v_call: TRBV7-8
clone_size: -
cdr3_aa: ASSTGAGANVLT

j_call: TRBJ1-2
v_call: TRBV19
clone_size: -
cdr3_aa: ASTWTGTDGYT

j_call: TRBJ2-1
v_call: TRBV19
clone_size: -
cdr3_aa: ASSLSSVSGNEQF

j_call: TRBJ2-3
v_call: TRBV13
clone_size: -
cdr3_aa: ASTSPTETPTDTQY

j_call: TRBJ1-1
v_call: TRBV6-5
clone_size: -
cdr3_aa: ASRTGKYTEAF

j_call: TRBJ2-7
v_call: TRBV11-2
clone_size: -
cdr3_aa: ASSSPGDHEQY

j_call: TRBJ1-1
v_call: TRBV6-1
clone_size: -
cdr3_aa: ATLWEGTAEAF

j_call: TRBJ2-7
v_call: TRBV5-1
clone_size: -
cdr3_aa: ASSLGGASYEQY

j_call: TRBJ2-7
v_call: TRBV7-9
clone_size: -
cdr3_aa: ASSLGDRGPYEQY

j_call: TRBJ1-5
v_call: TRBV18
clone_size: -
cdr3_aa: ASSPLPVYSNQPQH

j_call: TRBJ2-1
v_call: TRBV5-1
clone_size: -
cdr3_aa: ASSAPGTVYNEQF

j_call: TRBJ2-7
v_call: TRBV4-1
clone_size: -
cdr3_aa: ASSPWVGSYEQY

j_call: TRBJ2-7
v_call: TRBV2
clone_size: -
cdr3_aa: ARGQGYEQY

j_call: TRBJ2-4
v_call: TRBV9
clone_size: -
cdr3_aa: ASSATGAKNIQY

j_call: TRBJ2-2
v_call: TRBV2
clone_size: -
cdr3_aa: ASSLDRMNTGELF

j_call: TRBJ2-3
v_call: TRBV27
clone_size: -
cdr3_aa: ASSSRDSTDTQY